The 30 T cell receptor beta chains below were found in one sample sequenced in a study of T cells in Graves' hyperthyroidism and ophthalmopathy. What was amplified from RNA transcripts were TCR beta CDR3 regions. The TCR CDR3 first-round RT-PCR relied on the HTBI primer set. TCRdb redid the calling of the multiplex PCR reads with MiXCR, one entry per CDR3 protein. The sample yields fewer than 750,000 distinct CDR3 sequences, approximately 14% seen once. Sequencing was done on a sample of blood. These receptors originate from a woman in her 50s with Graves' ophthalmopathy.

This clonotype was seen ten or more times. This sequence joins TRBV7-2 and TRBJ2-2; no definite D call. Between the trimmed V and J ends, which lost 5 bases and 1 base, there was a span of 14 bases. The CDR3 sequence is 16 residues long. From germline, CDR1 is SGHTA and CDR2 FQGNSA. This CDR3 reads CASSPPGRMNTGELFF. As DNA, the CDR3 is TGTGCCAGCAGCCCCCCTGGGCGGATGAACACCGGGGAGCTGTTTTTT.

This clonotype was seen only a few times. The rearrangement joins TRBV6-2 or TRBV6-3 to TRBJ2-6; 11 bases match TRBD2. The ends lost 5 bases at V and 2 bases at J; junction bases unmatched: 8. The CDR3 is made up of 18 amino acids. Germline lookup yields CDR1 MNHEY and CDR2 SVGEGT. The CDR3 DNA is TGTGCCAGCAGTCCATTAGCGGGAGGGCCGACTGGGGCCAACGTCCTGACTTTC. Translated: CASSPLAGGPTGANVLTF.

The chain's CDR3 is CASSLGYRVRDTEAFF. In nucleotides, the CDR3 is TGTGCCAGCAGCTTAGGATACAGGGTTAGGGACACTGAAGCTTTCTTT. The chain uses TRBV7-2 and TRBJ1-1; D is possibly TRBD1 (6 bases). Germline assignment: CDR1 SGHTA and CDR2 FQGNSA. Trimming left V 1 base short and J 3 bases short, with 15 bases between. CDR3 length equals 16 residues.

This clonotype was seen a few times. The J gene is TRBJ1-5, the V gene TRBV7-8; TRBD1 agrees at 8 bases. The CDR3 is made up of 17 amino acids. The ends lost 1 base at V and 0 bases at J; junction bases unmatched: 5. CDR1 and CDR2 (germline): SGHVS, FQNEAQ. The CDR3: CASSLGTGTYSNQPQHF. As DNA, the CDR3 is TGTGCCAGCAGCTTAGGGACAGGGACATATAGCAATCAGCCCCAGCATTTT.

This clonotype has only a few counts. This chain joins TRBV3-1 and TRBJ2-6; maybe TRBD2 (5 bases). Germline V gene lookup returns CDR1 LGHDT and CDR2 YNNKEL (reference sequence). The V end lost 1 base, the J end lost 0 bases, and 7 bases lay between the germline ends. This CDR3 contains 16 residues. CDR3 in amino acids: CASSQVGGSGANVLTF. CDR3 DNA sequence: TGTGCCAGCAGCCAAGTAGGAGGCTCTGGGGCCAACGTCCTGACTTTC.

This clonotype was seen many times. This rearrangement joins TRBV6-1 to TRBJ2-3, with D possibly matching TRBD2 (5 bases). This CDR3 has 13 amino acids. Germline V gives CDR1 MNHNS, CDR2 SASEGT. Trimming took 0 bases from V and 10 from J, leaving 11 bases between them. This chain's CDR3 is CASSEAQRVAQYF. Here the CDR3 DNA reads TGTGCCAGCAGTGAAGCGCAGAGGGTGGCGCAGTATTTT.

Many counts were recorded for this clonotype. The rearrangement links TRBV12-3 or TRBV12-4 to TRBJ2-7, with D possibly TRBD1 on 5 matching bases. Deletions cut 2 bases from V and 4 bases from J, with 15 bases between. The CDR3 loop spans 15 amino acids. This CDR3 is CASSLRLSQGYEQYF. The CDR3 DNA follows: TGTGCCAGCAGTTTACGCCTCTCCCAGGGTTACGAGCAGTACTTC.

This clonotype was detected ten times or more. The J gene is TRBJ2-7, the V gene TRBV30, with 8 bases matching TRBD2. The V gene's germline CDR1 is GTSNPN and CDR2 SVGIG (reference sequence). The CDR3 sequence is 15 residues long. Germline trimming cut 0 bases from V and 6 bases from J; bases unmatched to any gene: 10. The CDR3 nucleotides are TGTGCCTGGAGTGTATTCTTAGCGGGAATCGCCGAGCAGTACTTC. It specifies CAWSVFLAGIAEQYF.

This chain links TRBV6-2 or TRBV6-3 with TRBJ1-2, with D uncertain. V was trimmed by 4 bases and J by 2 bases, leaving 11 bases between them. The CDR3 consists of 14 residues. CDR1 and CDR2 (germline): MNHEY, SVGEGT. This CDR3 is CASSSTVKNYGYTF. The CDR3 DNA sequence: TGTGCCAGCAGTTCTACGGTCAAGAACTATGGCTACACCTTC.

The V and J genes are TRBV27 and TRBJ1-1; D is undetermined. In germline, CDR1 is MNHEY, CDR2 SMNVEV (reference sequence). This CDR3 comprises 13 residues. Trimming cost V 4 bases and J 1 base, with 7 bases left between them. As DNA, the CDR3 is TGTGCCAGCAGTTCTATCCGGAACACTGAAGCTTTCTTT. It translates to CASSSIRNTEAFF.

This clonotype has at least ten counts. The V and J genes are TRBV7-8 and TRBJ2-2; D is undetermined. Germline-derived CDR1 and CDR2 are SGHVS and FQNEAQ. V gave up 0 bases and J gave up 6 bases, with 11 bases separating them. The CDR3 has 15 residues. This CDR3 is CASSLALALSGELFF. CDR3 nucleotides: TGTGCCAGCAGCTTAGCGCTCGCCTTATCCGGGGAGCTGTTTTTT.

This clonotype was detected ten times or more. This chain links TRBV6-1 with TRBJ1-1; TRBD1 agrees at 7 bases. The CDR3 is made up of 14 amino acids. The V gene's germline CDR1 is MNHNS and CDR2 SASEGT. The junction had 8 bases not matched to a gene; V was cut back by 5 bases and J by 5 bases. The CDR3 spells CASSTTGRETEAFF. Written as DNA, the CDR3 is TGTGCCAGCAGTACGACAGGGAGAGAAACTGAAGCTTTCTTT.

This clonotype has a handful of counts. The genes are TRBV10-3 and TRBJ1-2; D remains ambiguous. Between the trimmed V and J ends, which lost 0 bases and 7 bases, there was a span of 9 bases. The CDR3 is made up of 13 amino acids. Germline lookup yields CDR1 ENHRY and CDR2 SYGVKD. The CDR3 sequence is CAISESRGTGYTF. The DNA of the CDR3 is TGTGCCATCAGTGAGTCCCGGGGTACTGGCTACACCTTC.

This clonotype was counted ten times or more. V gene TRBV3-1 combines with J gene TRBJ2-7; 8 bases line up with TRBD2. The CDR3 is 14 amino acids. CDR1 and CDR2 (germline): LGHDT, YNNKEL (reference sequence). With V trimmed by 6 bases and J by 6 bases, 10 bases remained unmatched. CDR3 DNA: TGTGCCAGCAGGGATTGGACTAGCTGGGGCGAGCAGTACTTC. It specifies CASRDWTSWGEQYF.

The V and J genes are TRBV14 and TRBJ1-3, with 10 bases matching TRBD1. The CDR3 consists of 19 residues. Germline V gene sequence: CDR1 SGHDN, CDR2 FVKESK. The V segment lost 1 base and the J segment 1 base; nucleotides outside the gene matches: 10. In DNA form, the CDR3 reads TGTGCCAGCAGCCAAGGACGACAGGGGGCTATCGCTTCTGGAAACACCATATATTTT. Translated, it gives CASSQGRQGAIASGNTIYF. Full variable domain (missing parts from reference TRBV14 and TRBJ1-3): EAGVTQFPSHSVIEKGQTVTLRCDPISGHDNLYWYRRVMGKEIKFLLHFVKESKQDESGMPNNRFLAERTGGTYSTLKVQPAELEDSGVYFCASSQGRQGAIASGNTIYFGEGSWLTVV.

In its sample, this clonotype was seen many times. This rearrangement joins TRBV27 to TRBJ2-1; D possibly corresponds to TRBD1 (6 bases). Germline CDR1 MNHEY, CDR2 SMNVEV (reference sequence). Between the trimmed V and J ends, which lost 6 bases and 4 bases, there was a span of 16 bases. This CDR3 spans 15 amino acids. The chain's CDR3 is CASRPIMGAYNEQFF. CDR3 nucleotides: TGTGCCAGCAGGCCAATAATGGGGGCTTACAATGAGCAGTTCTTC.

V and J are TRBV12-3 or TRBV12-4 and TRBJ2-1; 8 bases are a match to TRBD2. V was clipped by 6 bases and J by 12 bases; unmatched bases: 7. The CDR3 runs 12 residues. CDR3 loop: CASRQRLAGQFF. Here the CDR3 DNA reads TGTGCCAGCAGACAAAGGCTAGCGGGGCAGTTCTTC.

As for this clonotype: At one of its ends the junction is not consistent with the germline gene, which may arise from a read error. This rearrangement joins TRBV12-5 to TRBJ2-7, with TRBD1 matching 7 bases. This CDR3 has 16 residues. Germline V gene sequence: CDR1 LGHNT, CDR2 FRNRAP. CDR3 nucleotides: TGTGCTAGTGGTTTTGTCGGACAGGTTAACTCCTACGAGCAGCACTTC. Translation gives CASGFVGQVNSYEQHF.

This clonotype was recorded at least ten times. The chain combines TRBV27 with TRBJ2-3; D unresolved. The V gene lost 0 bases and the J gene lost 4 bases, with 8 bases spanning the gap. The germline CDR1 and CDR2 sequences are MNHEY and SMNVEV (reference sequence). The CDR3 has 14 amino acids. CDR3 DNA sequence: TGTGCCAGCAGTTTATCGGCCTGGGCAGATACGCAGTATTTT. This gives the protein CASSLSAWADTQYF.

As regards this clonotype: The CDR3 end shows no conserved phenylalanine or tryptophan, and so a read error is likely. The V call is TRBV27, the J call TRBJ2-7; unclear D gene. The CDR3 covers 14 residues. With 0 bases removed from V and 2 bases from J, the gap between germline ends came to 8 bases. CDR1 is MNHEY and CDR2 is SMNVEV in the germline V gene (reference sequence). The chain's CDR3 is CASSLSRPAYEQYL. The CDR3 bases are TGTGCCAGCAGTTTATCAAGGCCAGCCTACGAGCAGTACCTC.

This clonotype was observed many times. The chain employs TRBV20-1 and TRBJ2-2; 10 positions match TRBD2. J was trimmed by 6 bases and V by 1 base; bases with no gene match: 8. This CDR3 contains 16 residues. The V gene's germline CDR1 is DFQATT and CDR2 SNEGSKA (reference sequence). The CDR3 region is CSARGLAGVRSGELFF. The DNA of the CDR3 is TGCAGTGCTAGAGGTCTAGCGGGAGTACGTTCCGGGGAGCTGTTTTTT.

This clonotype was counted ten times or more. This sequence joins TRBV2 and TRBJ2-2; D is possibly TRBD1 (6 bases). The V and J ends lost 7 bases and 1 base respectively, with 10 bases between them. The CDR3 is 14 amino acids. Germline V gives CDR1 SNHLY, CDR2 FYNNEI. The CDR3: CASNRVGNTGELFF. The CDR3 bases are TGTGCCAGCAACAGGGTAGGGAACACCGGGGAGCTGTTTTTT. The full variable domain, its missing parts supplied by reference TRBV2 and TRBJ2-2, is EPEVTQTPSHQVTQMGQEVILRCVPISNHLYFYWYRQILGQKVEFLVSFYNNEISEKSEIFDDQFSVERPDGSNFTLKIRSTKLEDSAMYFCASNRVGNTGELFFGEGSRLTVL.

This clonotype was counted at least ten times. CDR3 in DNA: TGCAGTGCTAAGTCAGGAGGAATGGGAAATCAGCCCCAGCATTTT. This gives the protein CSAKSGGMGNQPQHF. V is TRBV20-1 and J is TRBJ1-5; no clear D. This CDR3 region has 15 residues. With 4 bases removed from V and 4 bases from J, the gap between germline ends came to 17 bases. Looked up from germline, CDR1 is DFQATT and CDR2 is SNEGSKA (reference sequence).

There are many counts of this clonotype. V and J are TRBV5-1 and TRBJ1-2, with D perhaps TRBD1 (5 bases). The CDR3 runs to 14 residues. Trimming removed 3 bases from V and 3 bases from J, with 12 bases in between. The germline CDR1 and CDR2 sequences are SGHRS and YFSETQ. For the CDR3, the DNA is TGCGCCAGCAGCTGGGACCGATCTGACTATGGCTACACCTTC. This codes for CASSWDRSDYGYTF.

At least ten counts were recorded for this clonotype. The chain joins TRBV5-5 to TRBJ1-4, with D tentatively TRBD1 (5 bases). The V end was cut by 2 bases, the J end by 2 bases, with 10 bases between. Germline CDR1 and CDR2: SGHKS and YYEKEE (reference sequence). The CDR3 is made up of 15 amino acids. CDR3 region: CASSLPRDTNEKLFF. CDR3 DNA: TGTGCCAGCAGCTTACCCCGGGACACTAATGAAAAACTGTTTTTT.

This clonotype was observed at least ten times. V is TRBV3-1 and J is TRBJ1-1; D is unresolved. The length of the CDR3 is 15 residues. CDR1 LGHDT and CDR2 YNNKEL come from the germline V gene (reference sequence). Trimming left V 1 base short and J 4 bases short, with 13 bases between. CDR3 bases: TGTGCCAGCAGCCAAGCGAGTCTTGTGGGCACTGAAGCTTTCTTT. Translation: CASSQASLVGTEAFF.

In this sample, this clonotype turned up many times. The V and J genes are TRBV20-1 and TRBJ2-1; 10 bases agree with TRBD2. The V gene's germline CDR1 is DFQATT and CDR2 SNEGSKA (reference sequence). With V trimmed by 3 bases and J by 3 bases, 11 bases remained unmatched. The CDR3 has 17 residues. The CDR3 DNA sequence: TGCAGTGCTAGCCTTACTAGCGGGAATCCACGCTACAATGAGCAGTTCTTC. Protein: CSASLTSGNPRYNEQFF.

This chain links TRBV14 with TRBJ2-1, with D possibly being TRBD2 (6 bases). V lost 4 bases to trimming and J lost 4 bases, with 14 bases between them. CDR3 length equals 15 residues. Germline V gene lookup returns CDR1 SGHDN and CDR2 FVKESK. The CDR3 region is CASSPLQRAYNEQFF. CDR3 sequence (DNA): TGTGCCAGCAGCCCTTTACAGCGGGCTTACAATGAGCAGTTCTTC.

In its sample, this clonotype was seen many times. The CDR3 spells CASSLAASYNEQFF. The CDR3 coding sequence is TGTGCCAGCAGCCTAGCGGCTTCCTACAATGAGCAGTTCTTC. V and J are TRBV28 and TRBJ2-1; 7 nucleotides line up with TRBD2. In germline, CDR1 is MDHEN, CDR2 SYDVKM. V dropped 6 bases and J dropped 1; count of bases not matched to a gene: 3. This CDR3 is 14 amino acids long.

In the case of this clonotype: A much larger clone lies a single base off, so this may be a read error. This rearrangement joins TRBV11-2 to TRBJ1-1; the D gene is possibly TRBD1 (5 bases). This CDR3 has 13 residues. Looked up from germline, CDR1 is SGHAT and CDR2 is FQNNGV. The CDR3: CASSWGRNTEALF. CDR3 coding DNA: TGTGCCAGCAGCTGGGGCAGGAACACTGAAGCTCTCTTT.